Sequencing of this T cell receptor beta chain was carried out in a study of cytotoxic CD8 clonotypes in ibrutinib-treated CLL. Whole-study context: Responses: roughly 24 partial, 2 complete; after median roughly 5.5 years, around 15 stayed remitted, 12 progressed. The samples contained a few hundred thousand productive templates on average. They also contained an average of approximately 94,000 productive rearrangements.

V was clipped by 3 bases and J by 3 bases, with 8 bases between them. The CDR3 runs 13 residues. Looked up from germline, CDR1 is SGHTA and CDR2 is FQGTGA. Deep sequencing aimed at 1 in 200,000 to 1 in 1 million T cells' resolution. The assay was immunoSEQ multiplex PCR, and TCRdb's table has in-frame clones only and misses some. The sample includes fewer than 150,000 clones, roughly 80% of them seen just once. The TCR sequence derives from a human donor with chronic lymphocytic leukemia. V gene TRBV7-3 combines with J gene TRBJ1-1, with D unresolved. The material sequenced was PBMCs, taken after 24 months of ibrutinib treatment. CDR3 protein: CASSLFLDTEAFF. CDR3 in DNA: TGTGCCAGCAGCTTGTTCCTAGACACTGAAGCTTTCTTT. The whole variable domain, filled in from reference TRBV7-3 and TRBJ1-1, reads GAGVSQTPSNKVTEKGKYVELRCDPISGHTALYWYRQSLGQGPEFLIYFQGTGAADDSGLPNDRFFAVRPEGSVSTLKIQRTERGDSAVYLCASSLFLDTEAFFGQGTRLTVV.